A selection of T cell receptor beta chains follows, all from one sample in a study of blood T cell repertoires in COVID-19. Data came from immunoSEQ multiplex PCR; TCRdb stores just in-frame clones and leaves some out. This sample has about 240,000 clones, with around 85% found just once. Sequenced material: PBMCs or T cells enriched from blood (not recorded which). These receptors all come from a woman aged 40 to 55 with acute COVID-19. The CDR3 runs from the conserved cysteine through the conserved F or W.

>TRBV20-1|TRBJ2-5
CSVPKETQYF
>TRBV6-5|TRBJ2-2
CASSYSGSLSTGELFF
>TRBV9|TRBJ2-5
CASSVAVAGVETQYF
>TRBV5-4|TRBJ2-7
CASSSRSNRDRGLYEQYF
>TRBV27|TRBJ1-1
CARRDFSTEAFF
>TRBV19|TRBJ1-5
CANKRTGFNQPQHF
>TRBV24-1|TRBJ2-7
CATSDGDRHEQYF
>TRBV6-5|TRBJ2-7
CARIPGTRSYEQYF
>TRBV5-1|TRBJ1-4
CASSKGDEGEKLFF
>TRBV6-5|TRBJ2-2
CASLSLTGTGELFF